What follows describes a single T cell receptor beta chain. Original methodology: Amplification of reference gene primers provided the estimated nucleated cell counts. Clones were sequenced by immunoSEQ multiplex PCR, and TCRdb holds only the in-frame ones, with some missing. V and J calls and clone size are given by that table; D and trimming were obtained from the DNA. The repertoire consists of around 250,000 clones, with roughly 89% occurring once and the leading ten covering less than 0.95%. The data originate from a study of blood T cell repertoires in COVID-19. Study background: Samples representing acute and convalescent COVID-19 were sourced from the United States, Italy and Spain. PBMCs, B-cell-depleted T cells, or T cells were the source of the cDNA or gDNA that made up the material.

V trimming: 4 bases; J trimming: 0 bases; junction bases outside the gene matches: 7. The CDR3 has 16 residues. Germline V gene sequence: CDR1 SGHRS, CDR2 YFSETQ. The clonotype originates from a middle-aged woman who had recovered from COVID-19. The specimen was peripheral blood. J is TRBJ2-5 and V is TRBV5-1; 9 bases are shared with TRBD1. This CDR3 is CASSPADRGYQETQYF. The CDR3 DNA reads TGCGCCAGCAGCCCGGCGGACAGGGGTTACCAAGAGACCCAGTACTTC.